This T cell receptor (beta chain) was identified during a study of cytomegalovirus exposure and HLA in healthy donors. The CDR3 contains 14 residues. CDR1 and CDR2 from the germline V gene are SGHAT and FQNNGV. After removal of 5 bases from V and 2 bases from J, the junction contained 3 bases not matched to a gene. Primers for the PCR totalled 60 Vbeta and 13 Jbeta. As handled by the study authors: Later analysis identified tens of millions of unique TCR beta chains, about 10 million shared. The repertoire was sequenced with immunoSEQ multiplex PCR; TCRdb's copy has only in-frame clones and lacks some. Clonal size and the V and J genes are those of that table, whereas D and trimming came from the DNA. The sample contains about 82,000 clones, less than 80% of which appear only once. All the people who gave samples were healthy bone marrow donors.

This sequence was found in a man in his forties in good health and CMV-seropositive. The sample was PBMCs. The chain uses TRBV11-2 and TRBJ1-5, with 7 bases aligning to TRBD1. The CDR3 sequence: CASSRQGGNQPQHF. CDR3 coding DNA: TGTGCCAGCAGCCGACAGGGAGGCAATCAGCCCCAGCATTTT. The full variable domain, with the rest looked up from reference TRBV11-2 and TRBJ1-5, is EAGVAQSPRYKIIEKRQSVAFWCNPISGHATLYWYQQILGQGPKLLIQFQNNGVVDDSQLPKDRFSAERLKGVDSTLKIQPAKLEDSAVYLCASSRQGGNQPQHFGDGTRLSIL.